Below, 25 T cell receptor beta chains from the same sample are listed, as sequenced in a study of lymphopenia after photon versus proton radiotherapy. TCRdb's table, derived via immunoSEQ multiplex PCR, lists solely in-frame clones and lacks some. The sample consists of about 40,000 clones, about four fifths of them appearing once. The starting material was peripheral blood, obtained from a patient treated with proton-based radiotherapy. Source of these receptors: a woman in her 70s with pancreatic cancer.

The J gene is TRBJ2-2, the V gene TRBV14; D is undetermined. The CDR3 has 13 amino acids. V was trimmed by 5 bases and J by 3 bases, leaving 7 bases between them. Per germline, CDR1 SGHDN and CDR2 FVKESK. The CDR3 nucleotides read TGTGCCAGCAGCGTGACGGACACCGGGGAGCTGTTTTTT. Translating it yields CASSVTDTGELFF.

The chain has TRBV7-9 and TRBJ1-4; D call uncertain. From germline, CDR1 is SEHNR and CDR2 FQNEAQ (reference sequence). This CDR3 has 11 amino acids. The V and J ends lost 5 bases and 4 bases respectively, with 2 bases between them. CDR3 sequence (DNA): TGTGCCAGCAGCATTAATGAAAAACTGTTTTTT. Amino acid sequence: CASSINEKLFF.

This chain connects TRBV6-5 to TRBJ2-1, with 9 positions matching TRBD1. The CDR3 runs 15 residues. Germline values: CDR1 MNHEY, CDR2 SVGAGI. V was pared by 7 bases and J by 8 bases, with 12 bases of the junction left unmatched. Here the CDR3 reads CASTGTGGSVDEQFF. The CDR3 coding sequence is TGTGCCAGCACCGGTACAGGGGGCAGTGTCGATGAGCAGTTCTTC.

This sequence joins TRBV30 and TRBJ2-7, with a possible D match to TRBD1 (7 bases). V lost 1 base and J 4 bases, leaving 14 bases between the germline ends. Germline CDR1 GTSNPN, CDR2 SVGIG (reference sequence). CDR3 length: 14 amino acids. In DNA form, the CDR3 reads TGTGCCTGGAGTGGGGCAGGGGGGACATACGAGCAGTACTTC. It specifies CAWSGAGGTYEQYF.

V usage is TRBV7-2 and J usage is TRBJ2-3; 8 bases match TRBD2. V dropped 8 bases and J dropped 1; count of bases not matched to a gene: 8. The CDR3 spans 15 residues. Germline assignment: CDR1 SGHTA and CDR2 FQGNSA. CDR3 sequence (DNA): TGTGCCAGCGCAACATTCGGGAGGGGCACAGATACGCAGTATTTT. Amino acid sequence: CASATFGRGTDTQYF. The whole variable domain, remainder taken from reference TRBV7-2 and TRBJ2-3, is GAGVSQSPSNKVTEKGKDVELRCDPISGHTALYWYRQSLGQGLEFLIYFQGNSAPDKSGLPSDRFSAERTGGSVSTLTIQRTQQEDSAVYLCASATFGRGTDTQYFGPGTRLTVL.

The V gene is TRBV4-3, the J gene TRBJ2-2; the match to TRBD2 covers 8 bases. Trimming took 1 base from V and 4 from J; bases not matched to a gene: 8. CDR1 is LGHNA, CDR2 YSLEER, per germline. The CDR3 runs 17 residues. The CDR3 loop is CASSQAGVAGTTGELFF. DNA of the CDR3: TGCGCCAGCAGCCAAGCCGGGGTAGCGGGGACCACCGGGGAGCTGTTTTTT.

The chain links TRBV10-3 to TRBJ2-7; tentatively, D is TRBD2 (6 bases). V was trimmed by 2 bases and J by 1 base, leaving 12 bases between them. Germline V gives CDR1 ENHRY, CDR2 SYGVKD. The CDR3 is 15 residues long. The CDR3 DNA is TGTGCCATCAGTGAGCTTGCGGGAAAGTCCTACGAGCAGTACTTC. Its protein is CAISELAGKSYEQYF.

With regard to this clone: Other DNA variants within this sample encode the same CDR3. The chain joins TRBV6-1 to TRBJ1-2, with D unresolved. The CDR3 consists of 11 residues. Deletions cut 4 bases from V and 4 bases from J, with 4 bases between. Germline CDR1 and CDR2: MNHNS and SASEGT. CDR3 in DNA: TGTGCCAGCAGTGGGAGCTATGGCTACACCTTC. Its protein is CASSGSYGYTF.

The chain has TRBV28 and TRBJ2-1; 8 nucleotides agree with TRBD2. This CDR3 is built from 15 residues. Germline CDR1 MDHEN, CDR2 SYDVKM. Germline trimming cut 5 bases from V and 5 bases from J; bases unmatched to any gene: 8. The CDR3 region has the DNA TGTGCCAGCAGTCAAGCTACTAGCGGAGACAATGAGCAGTTCTTC. Protein product: CASSQATSGDNEQFF.

V and J are TRBV6-5 and TRBJ2-1; 7 positions match TRBD2. This CDR3 is 15 amino acids long. V shed 6 bases and J 3 bases; nucleotides not matched to a gene: 8. Per the germline V gene, CDR1 is MNHEY and CDR2 is SVGAGI. The CDR3 DNA is TGTGCCAGCAGGGAGCGGGGTATTTTCTACAATGAGCAGTTCTTC. As protein: CASRERGIFYNEQFF.

The V call is TRBV9, the J call TRBJ1-6; 7 positions agree with TRBD1. Germline CDR1 is SGDLS and CDR2 is YYNGEE. The ends lost 5 bases at V and 5 bases at J; junction bases unmatched: 7. The length of the CDR3 is 15 residues. CDR3 DNA sequence: TGTGCCAGCAGGTTAACCGGGACAGATAATTCACCCCTCCACTTT. Encoded protein: CASRLTGTDNSPLHF.

V is TRBV4-3 and J is TRBJ2-2; possibly TRBD2 for D (5 bases). CDR1 and CDR2 from the germline V gene are LGHNA and YSLEER. The CDR3 totals 14 residues. V was clipped by 0 bases and J by 5 bases, with 7 bases between them. DNA for the CDR3: TGCGCCAGCAGCCAAGATCCGGGAACCGGGGAGCTGTTTTTT. This sequence encodes CASSQDPGTGELFF.

This sequence joins TRBV28 and TRBJ1-1, with D possibly TRBD1 on 6 matching bases. The CDR3 runs to 16 residues. The V gene's germline CDR1 is MDHEN and CDR2 SYDVKM. The V and J ends lost 2 bases and 5 bases respectively, with 18 bases between them. Here the CDR3 DNA reads TGTGCCAGCAGTTTAGCCGGGGGCAGGGCAAGAACTGAAGCTTTCTTT. Translated, it gives CASSLAGGRARTEAFF.

The genes are TRBV5-4 and TRBJ1-1; D uncertain. The CDR3 consists of 13 residues. V lost 4 bases and J lost 7, with 14 bases in between. Germline lookup yields CDR1 SGHNT and CDR2 YYREEE (reference sequence). CDR3 sequence: CASSPNTRGEAFF. The CDR3 region has the DNA TGTGCCAGCAGCCCGAATACCCGGGGTGAAGCTTTCTTT.

CDR3 amino acids: CASSAGTGQGRGSNQPQHF. CDR3 nucleotides: TGTGCCAGCAGCGCTGGGACAGGGCAGGGTCGGGGGAGCAATCAGCCCCAGCATTTT. This sequence joins TRBV9 and TRBJ1-5; 9 bases map to TRBD1. Germline V lookup: CDR1 SGDLS, CDR2 YYNGEE. The junction had 14 bases not matched to a gene; V was cut back by 3 bases and J by 1 base. The CDR3 loop spans 19 amino acids.

The rearrangement joins TRBV20-1 to TRBJ2-3; D uncertain. CDR3 length equals 11 residues. V was clipped by 6 bases and J by 3 bases, with 7 bases between them. The germline CDR1 and CDR2 sequences are DFQATT and SNEGSKA (reference sequence). CDR3 in amino acids: CSAFITDTQYF. CDR3 nucleotide sequence: TGCAGTGCCTTTATTACAGATACGCAGTATTTT.

The genes are TRBV7-8 and TRBJ2-2; D possibly corresponds to TRBD1 (5 bases). Germline V gene lookup returns CDR1 SGHVS and CDR2 FQNEAQ. V shed 5 bases and J shed 3 bases, with 13 bases lying between them. CDR3 length equals 15 residues. The chain's CDR3 is CASSPSGADTGELFF. Written as DNA, the CDR3 is TGTGCCAGCAGCCCCAGTGGGGCGGACACCGGGGAGCTGTTTTTT.

V usage is TRBV5-1 and J usage is TRBJ2-1; 9 nucleotides agree with TRBD1. The CDR3 contains 15 residues. With V trimmed by 2 bases and J by 3 bases, 3 bases remained unmatched. The germline V gene encodes CDR1 SGHRS and CDR2 YFSETQ. As DNA, the CDR3 is TGCGCCAGCAGCTTTGGACAGGGGTTCTACAATGAGCAGTTCTTC. This codes for CASSFGQGFYNEQFF.

The J gene is TRBJ2-7, the V gene TRBV6-5; possible D gene TRBD1, 5 bases. V was pared by 2 bases and J by 3 bases, with 8 bases between. The CDR3 runs to 13 residues. CDR1 is MNHEY and CDR2 is SVGAGI in the germline V gene. The CDR3 DNA follows: TGTGCCAGCAGTTACGGGGCAGGCTACGAGCAGTACTTC. Protein: CASSYGAGYEQYF.

The chain links TRBV7-2 to TRBJ2-7; 8 bases map to TRBD1. V shed 2 bases, J shed 7 bases, and the junction held 7 bases outside the gene matches. Looked up from germline, CDR1 is SGHTA and CDR2 is FQGNSA. This CDR3 is built from 14 residues. CDR3 DNA sequence: TGTGCCAGCAGCTTATTGCAGGGGGCGGGTGAGCAGTACTTC. Its protein product is CASSLLQGAGEQYF.

The V gene is TRBV18, the J gene TRBJ1-5, with TRBD1 as a possible D gene (6 bases). V gave up 3 bases and J gave up 7 bases, with 10 bases separating them. CDR1 is KGHSH and CDR2 is LQKENI in the germline V gene. The CDR3 extends over 13 amino acids. The CDR3, as DNA: TGTGCCAGCTCACCTAAAGGGGGACAGCCCCAGCATTTT. Translation gives CASSPKGGQPQHF.

CDR3 residues: CASSLFSPGGSGYTF. Here the CDR3 DNA reads TGTGCCAGCAGTTTATTTTCCCCAGGGGGAAGCGGCTACACCTTC. V is TRBV28 and J is TRBJ1-2; 7 positions agree with TRBD1. J lost 8 bases, V lost 1 base, and 10 bases had no gene match. This CDR3 region has 15 residues. Germline values: CDR1 MDHEN, CDR2 SYDVKM.

The rearrangement links TRBV11-3 to TRBJ2-1, with 9 bases aligning to TRBD2. Germline V CDR1 and CDR2: SGHNT, YENEEA. J was trimmed by 9 bases and V by 3 bases; bases with no gene match: 6. The CDR3 covers 14 residues. The CDR3 sequence: CASSFSGSASEQFF. CDR3 coding DNA: TGTGCCAGCAGCTTTAGCGGGAGCGCAAGTGAGCAGTTCTTC.

This chain uses TRBV4-3 with TRBJ1-2, with D perhaps TRBD1 (5 bases). This CDR3 is built from 15 residues. Germline assignment: CDR1 LGHNA and CDR2 YSLEER. V lost 1 base and J 0 bases, leaving 9 bases between the germline ends. The CDR3 DNA is TGCGCCAGCAGCCAAGGAGGGACCACTAACTATGGCTACACCTTC. Its protein product is CASSQGGTTNYGYTF.

This chain uses TRBV13 with TRBJ1-1; D remains unclear. V lost 2 bases to trimming and J lost 1 base, with 5 bases between them. CDR3 size: 13 residues. Per germline, CDR1 PRHDT and CDR2 FYEKMQ (reference sequence). CDR3 sequence reads: CASSLRRNTEAFF. CDR3 coding DNA: TGTGCCAGCAGCTTACGACGGAACACTGAAGCTTTCTTT.